These T cell receptor beta chains were read from a single sample in a study of T cells in Graves' hyperthyroidism and ophthalmopathy. TCRdb recomputed calls from the multiplex PCR reads with MiXCR, one row per CDR3 protein. This sample yields hundreds of thousands of distinct CDR3 sequences, of which under 45% are seen a single time; more than 25% belongs to the top ten. Sequencing input: blood. All receptors derive from a woman between 35 and 50 years old with Graves' hyperthyroidism. The CDR3 runs from the conserved cysteine through the conserved F or W. Fields, in order: V gene, D gene, clone size, J gene, CDR3 DNA, CDR3 protein. A D gene is named only where the DNA matches it firmly. Rows may omit the clone size; those that give it use once, few, many or a size class.

V: TRBV6-5; D: NA; size: many; J: TRBJ1-1; DNA: TGTGCCAGCAAGGCCAGGGTCGGCACTGAAGCTTTCTTT; CDR3: CASKARVGTEAFF
V: TRBV12-3/TRBV12-4; D: NA; size: many; J: TRBJ1-1; DNA: TGTGCCAGCAGTGGAATGAACACTGAAGCTTTCTTT; CDR3: CASSGMNTEAFF
V: TRBV10-3; D: TRBD1; size: many; J: TRBJ1-5; DNA: TGTGCCTCCACGGACAGGGGGCAAAATCAGCCCCAGCATTTT; CDR3: CASTDRGQNQPQHF
V: TRBV20-1; D: TRBD2; size: NA; J: TRBJ2-5; DNA: TGCAGTGCTAGCGATAGCGGGGGGTGGGAGACCCAGTACTTC; CDR3: CSASDSGGWETQYF
V: TRBV5-5; D: TRBD2; size: NA; J: TRBJ2-5; DNA: TGTGCCAGCAGCCGTTGGGGTAGTGGGACTAGCGGGAGGTACCAAGAGACCCAGTACTTC; CDR3: CASSRWGSGTSGRYQETQYF
V: TRBV7-3; D: TRBD2; size: NA; J: TRBJ2-3; DNA: TGTGCCAGCAGCGCCGGGACTAGAGTTGGAGATACGCAGTATTTT; CDR3: CASSAGTRVGDTQYF
V: TRBV7-2; D: TRBD2; size: NA; J: TRBJ2-2; DNA: TGTGCCGGCAGCTTAGTTTTTGTGCGGGAGGTCACCGGGGAGCTGTTTTTT; CDR3: CAGSLVFVREVTGELFF
V: TRBV10-3; D: NA; size: few; J: TRBJ1-2; DNA: TGTGCCAGCCGATGGAGCAGCATTAACTATGGCTACACCTTC; CDR3: CASRWSSINYGYTF
V: TRBV6-2/TRBV6-3; D: TRBD2; size: NA; J: TRBJ2-5; DNA: TGTGCCAGCAGTTACTCTCGCGGGGGGTTTGTAGAGACCCAGTACTTC; CDR3: CASSYSRGGFVETQYF
V: TRBV7-9; D: NA; size: once; J: TRBJ2-3; DNA: TGTGCCAGCAGCTTAGTAGGTACGCACTCCACAGATACGCAGTATTTT; CDR3: CASSLVGTHSTDTQYF
V: TRBV29-1; D: NA; size: many; J: TRBJ1-4; DNA: TGCAGCGGGGGGACCGTAGAAAAACTGTTTTTT; CDR3: CSGGTVEKLFF
V: TRBV11-2; D: NA; size: few; J: TRBJ1-2; DNA: TGTGCCAGCAGCCCAGGACTACAAGGCGGCTATGGCTACACCTTC; CDR3: CASSPGLQGGYGYTF
V: TRBV12-3/TRBV12-4; D: NA; size: few; J: TRBJ2-5; DNA: TGTGCCAGCAGTCAGAGGATGCAAGAGACCCAGTACTTC; CDR3: CASSQRMQETQYF
V: TRBV11-1; D: TRBD2; size: NA; J: TRBJ2-2; DNA: TGTACCAGCCCATTGACTAGCTTCACCGGGGAGCTGTTTTTT; CDR3: CTSPLTSFTGELFF
V: TRBV19; D: TRBD1; size: NA; J: TRBJ1-1; DNA: TGTGCCAGTAGTGGAAGACCGGGACAGGGGAACACTGAAGCTTTCTTT; CDR3: CASSGRPGQGNTEAFF
V: TRBV7-9; D: TRBD2; size: NA; J: TRBJ2-7; DNA: TGTGCCAGCAGCTTATCCGGGAGGGCTCTCTACGAGCAGTACTTC; CDR3: CASSLSGRALYEQYF
V: TRBV2; D: NA; size: many; J: TRBJ1-3; DNA: TGTGCCAGCACACTCGGACCGAACTCTGGAAACACCATATATTTT; CDR3: CASTLGPNSGNTIYF
V: TRBV20-1; D: NA; size: many; J: TRBJ2-5; DNA: TGCAGTGCTCGAGTAGGGAATTGGAAAGAGACCCAGTACTTC; CDR3: CSARVGNWKETQYF
V: TRBV29-1; D: NA; size: many; J: TRBJ1-3; DNA: TGCAGCGTTGAAGGAGGGACGGCGGTCGAGAGAAACACCATATATTTT; CDR3: CSVEGGTAVERNTIYF
V: TRBV6-5; D: NA; size: NA; J: TRBJ2-7; DNA: TGTGCCAGCAGTTTTTACGTCCCGATTAGCTCCTACGAGCAGTACTTC; CDR3: CASSFYVPISSYEQYF
V: TRBV5-4; D: TRBD2; size: NA; J: TRBJ2-1; DNA: TGTGCCAGCAGCCCTTATAGCGGGGGGAATTACAATGAGCAGTTCTTC; CDR3: CASSPYSGGNYNEQFF
V: TRBV7-2; D: TRBD1; size: many; J: TRBJ1-2; DNA: TGTGCCAGCAGCCTCCGGACAGGGAGTAACTATGGCTACACCTTC; CDR3: CASSLRTGSNYGYTF
V: TRBV20-1; D: NA; size: many; J: TRBJ1-1; DNA: TGCAGTGCTCCCAGGGGCAGGGATGCATCCGAAGCTTTCTTT; CDR3: CSAPRGRDASEAFF
V: TRBV6-1; D: NA; size: few; J: TRBJ2-7; DNA: TGTGCCACCGAACGTGGAGACAGCCCCTACGAGCAGTACTTC; CDR3: CATERGDSPYEQYF
V: TRBV29-1; D: NA; size: many; J: TRBJ2-2; DNA: TGCAGCGGGACAGCGAACACCGGGGAGCTGTTTTTT; CDR3: CSGTANTGELFF
V: TRBV9; D: NA; size: many; J: TRBJ1-1; DNA: TGTGCCAGCAGCGTAGCCGGGGGGAAAGCTTTCTTT; CDR3: CASSVAGGKAFF
V: TRBV10-3; D: TRBD1; size: NA; J: TRBJ1-2; DNA: TGTGCCATCAGTGGGGACAGGGGGCCGTATGGCTACACCTTC; CDR3: CAISGDRGPYGYTF
V: TRBV5-1; D: NA; size: NA; J: TRBJ1-4; DNA: TGCGCCAGCAGCTTGGTCGGGAAGGGTGCAACTAATGAAAAACTGTTTTTT; CDR3: CASSLVGKGATNEKLFF
V: TRBV19; D: NA; size: NA; J: TRBJ2-3; DNA: TGTGCCAGTAGTATGTCGAGACCTAGCACAGATACGCAGTATTTT; CDR3: CASSMSRPSTDTQYF
V: TRBV20-1; D: TRBD2; size: many; J: TRBJ2-7; DNA: TGCAGTGCTAGAGATATGGCGGGAGACTACGAGCAGTACTTC; CDR3: CSARDMAGDYEQYF
V: TRBV6-2/TRBV6-3; D: NA; size: few; J: TRBJ1-1; DNA: TGTGCCAGCCGTTCTTCAGGGGTAACTGAAGCTTTCTTT; CDR3: CASRSSGVTEAFF
V: TRBV7-9; D: NA; size: NA; J: TRBJ1-1; DNA: TGTGCCAGCAGCTACGTCGGCTGGGGGGATCCTGAAGCTTTCTTT; CDR3: CASSYVGWGDPEAFF
V: TRBV29-1; D: NA; size: few; J: TRBJ1-2; DNA: TGCAGCGTTGTTGGGTTAGGAACAAGTGGCTACACCTTC; CDR3: CSVVGLGTSGYTF
V: TRBV4-1; D: TRBD1; size: NA; J: TRBJ1-6; DNA: TGTGCCAGCAGCGAGACAGGGTCCGACCGCAATTCACCCCTCCACTTT; CDR3: CASSETGSDRNSPLHF
V: TRBV10-2; D: NA; size: many; J: TRBJ1-1; DNA: TGCGCCAGCAGGGCCAGGGCGAACACTGAAGCTTTCTTT; CDR3: CASRARANTEAFF
V: TRBV7-3; D: NA; size: NA; J: TRBJ1-5; DNA: TGTGCCAGCAGTCCTTTTCACAATCAGCCCCAGCATTTT; CDR3: CASSPFHNQPQHF
V: TRBV12-3/TRBV12-4; D: NA; size: NA; J: TRBJ1-4; DNA: TGTGCCAGCAGAACGGCCGAGGGCGCGATGGAAAAACTGTTTTTT; CDR3: CASRTAEGAMEKLFF
V: TRBV7-2; D: NA; size: NA; J: TRBJ2-5; DNA: TGTGCCAGCAGCGGGGGGTGGACCCAAGAGACCCAGTACTTC; CDR3: CASSGGWTQETQYF
V: TRBV10-3; D: TRBD1; size: few; J: TRBJ1-1; DNA: TGTGCCATCAGCCGGGACAGGTCGACTGAAGCTTTCTTT; CDR3: CAISRDRSTEAFF
V: TRBV10-3; D: NA; size: many; J: TRBJ2-2; DNA: TGTGCCAGCCGTCGGACGAACACCGGGGAGCTGTTTTTT; CDR3: CASRRTNTGELFF
V: TRBV12-3/TRBV12-4; D: NA; size: NA; J: TRBJ1-5; DNA: TGTGCCAGCAATCGGGCAGGGGATCAGCCCCAGCATTTT; CDR3: CASNRAGDQPQHF
V: TRBV7-2; D: TRBD1; size: NA; J: TRBJ2-6; DNA: TGTGCCAGCAGCGGCCCAACAGGGGGCAGCTCTGGGGCCAACGTCCTGACTTTC; CDR3: CASSGPTGGSSGANVLTF
V: TRBV7-2; D: NA; size: many; J: TRBJ1-2; DNA: TGTGCCAGCACCTTGGCCCATGCGTATGGCTACACCTTC; CDR3: CASTLAHAYGYTF
V: TRBV9; D: TRBD2; size: NA; J: TRBJ2-7; DNA: TGTGCCAGCAGCTCGACCGACGGGGGGACCTACGAGCAGTACTTC; CDR3: CASSSTDGGTYEQYF
V: TRBV4-3; D: NA; size: many; J: TRBJ1-2; DNA: TGCGCCAGCAGCCAAGATCCCCTAGGGGGGTCACATGGCTACACCTTC; CDR3: CASSQDPLGGSHGYTF
V: TRBV5-8; D: NA; size: few; J: TRBJ2-5; DNA: TGTGCCAGCAGCACCGGGACTCCGTCCGAGACCCAGTACTTC; CDR3: CASSTGTPSETQYF
V: TRBV7-9; D: TRBD1; size: many; J: TRBJ2-7; DNA: TGTGCCAGCAGCTCGGGACAGTCCTACGAGCAGTACTTC; CDR3: CASSSGQSYEQYF
V: TRBV2; D: NA; size: many; J: TRBJ2-2; DNA: TGTGCCAGCGGCTCCGGGACAAGCACCGGGGAGCTGTTTTTT; CDR3: CASGSGTSTGELFF
V: TRBV10-3; D: NA; size: NA; J: TRBJ1-2; DNA: TGTGCCATCAGTGATCAGGACACCTATGGCTACACCTTC; CDR3: CAISDQDTYGYTF
V: TRBV20-1; D: NA; size: NA; J: TRBJ2-1; DNA: TGCAGTGCCCCCCGCGACAACTACAATGAGCAGTTCTTC; CDR3: CSAPRDNYNEQFF
V: TRBV7-8; D: NA; size: many; J: TRBJ1-5; DNA: TGTGCCAGCAGCTTATCGCTAAGCAATCAGCCCCAGCATTTT; CDR3: CASSLSLSNQPQHF
V: TRBV4-1; D: NA; size: NA; J: TRBJ2-7; DNA: TGCGCCAGCAGCCAAGAAATTGGGGGAATATACGAGCAGTACTTC; CDR3: CASSQEIGGIYEQYF
V: TRBV5-1; D: NA; size: many; J: TRBJ1-1; DNA: TGCGCCAGCAGCTCCCGTAGGAACACTGAAGCTTTCTTT; CDR3: CASSSRRNTEAFF